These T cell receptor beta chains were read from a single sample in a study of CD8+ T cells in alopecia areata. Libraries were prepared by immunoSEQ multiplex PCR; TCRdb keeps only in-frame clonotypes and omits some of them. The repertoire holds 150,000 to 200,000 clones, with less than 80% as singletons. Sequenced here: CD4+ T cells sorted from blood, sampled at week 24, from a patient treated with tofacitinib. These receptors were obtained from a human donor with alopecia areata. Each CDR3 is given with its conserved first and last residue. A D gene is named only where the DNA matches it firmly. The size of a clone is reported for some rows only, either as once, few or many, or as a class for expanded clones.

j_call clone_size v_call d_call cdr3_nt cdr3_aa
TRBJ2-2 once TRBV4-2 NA TGTGCCAGCAGCCAGGAGCGAACCGGGGAGCTGTTTTTT CASSQERTGELFF
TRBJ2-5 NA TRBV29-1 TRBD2 TGCAGCGTCCTAGCGGGGGTGGGAGAGACCCAGTACTTC CSVLAGVGETQYF
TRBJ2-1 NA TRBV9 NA TGTGCCAGCAGCGGGCCCCAACCTTTTGATGAGCAGTTCTTC CASSGPQPFDEQFF
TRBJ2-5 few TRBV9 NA TGTGCCAGCAGCGTAGGGGTCATGCGGGAGACCCAGTACTTC CASSVGVMRETQYF
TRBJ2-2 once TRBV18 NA TGTGCCAGCTCACCCCAAACTGACACCGGGGAGCTGTTTTTT CASSPQTDTGELFF
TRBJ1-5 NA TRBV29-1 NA TGCAGCGTCGGGGAGAGTGGTAATAGCAATCAGCCCCAGCATTTT CSVGESGNSNQPQHF
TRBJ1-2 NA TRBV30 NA TGTGCCTGGAGCCCCCGGGGGGATGGCTACACCTTC CAWSPRGDGYTF
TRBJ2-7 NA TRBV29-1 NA TGCAGCGTGGGGGCGGGGGTATCCGGCGAGCAGTACTTC CSVGAGVSGEQYF
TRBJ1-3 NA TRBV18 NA TGTGCCAGCTCACTAGACCTCCACCTCTCTGGAAACACCATATATTTT CASSLDLHLSGNTIYF
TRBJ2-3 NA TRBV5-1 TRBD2 TGCGCCAGCAGCTTTCTAGCGGGGTCTTCAGATACGCAGTATTTT CASSFLAGSSDTQYF
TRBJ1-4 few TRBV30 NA TGTGCCTGGAACCCCGACGGGGCAACTAATGAAAAACTGTTTTTT CAWNPDGATNEKLFF
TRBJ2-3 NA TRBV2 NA TGTGCCAGCAGTGCATTGGGACAACTGACAGATACGCAGTATTTT CASSALGQLTDTQYF
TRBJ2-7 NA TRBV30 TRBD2 TGTGCCTGGAGTGTATCGGGGGGTCCCTACGAGCAGTACTTC CAWSVSGGPYEQYF
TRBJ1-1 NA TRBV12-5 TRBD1 TGTGCTAGTGGTACCGACAGGGGGTACACTGAAGCTTTCTTT CASGTDRGYTEAFF
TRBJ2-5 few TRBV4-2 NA TGTGCCAGCAGCCAGGGTCGAGAGACCCAGTACTTC CASSQGRETQYF
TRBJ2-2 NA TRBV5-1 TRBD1 TGCGCCAGCATCCCCGGGACAGCCACCGGGGAGCTGTTTTTT CASIPGTATGELFF
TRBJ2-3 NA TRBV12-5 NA TGTGCTAGTGGTTTGGTACGGGGCGACAGCACAGATACGCAGTATTTT CASGLVRGDSTDTQYF
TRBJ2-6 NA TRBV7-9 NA TGTGCCAGCAGCTTAGGGACTGGGGCCAACGTCCTGACTTTC CASSLGTGANVLTF
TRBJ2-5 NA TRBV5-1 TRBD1 TGCGCCAGCAGCTCCGGACAGGGAGGAGAGACCCAGTACTTC CASSSGQGGETQYF
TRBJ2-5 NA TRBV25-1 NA TGTGCCAGCAGTGTGGGGGGCAGTAGGGAGACCCAGTACTTC CASSVGGSRETQYF
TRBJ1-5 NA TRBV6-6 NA TGTGCCAGCAGTTACGAGAATCAGCCCCAGCATTTT CASSYENQPQHF
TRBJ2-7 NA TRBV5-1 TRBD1 TGCGCCAGCAGCTTCAACGACGGACAGGGGCAGTACTTC CASSFNDGQGQYF
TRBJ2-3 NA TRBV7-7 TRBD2 TGTGCTAGCAGCCCCTTTCGTCTAGCGGGGAACACAGATACGCAGTATTTT CASSPFRLAGNTDTQYF
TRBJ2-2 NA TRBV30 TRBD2 TGTGCCTGGAGCCGCGGGGGGGCCACCACCGGGGAGCTGTTTTTT CAWSRGGATTGELFF
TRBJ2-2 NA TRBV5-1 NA TGCGCCAGCAGCTCGGACTCCGACACCGGGGAGCTGTTTTTT CASSSDSDTGELFF
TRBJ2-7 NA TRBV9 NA TGTGCCAGCAGCGTAGGGCTTACTAGCTCCTACGAGCAGTACTTC CASSVGLTSSYEQYF
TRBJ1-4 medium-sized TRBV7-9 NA TGTGCCAGCAGCTTCGAGGGGACGGGTGAAAAACTGTTTTTT CASSFEGTGEKLFF
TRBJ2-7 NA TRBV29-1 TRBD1 TGCAGCGTTGATCTTACAGGGGCGGCCTACGAGCAGTACTTC CSVDLTGAAYEQYF
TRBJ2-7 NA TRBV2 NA TGTGCCAGCAGTATGACTGGGGGTTACGAGCAGTACTTC CASSMTGGYEQYF
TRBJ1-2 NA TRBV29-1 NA TGCAGCGTTGTTGGGCAGGCTGGTTATGGCTACACCTTC CSVVGQAGYGYTF
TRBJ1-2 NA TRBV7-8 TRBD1 TGTGCCAGCAGCTTAGGGGGAGACAGGGGAAGCGGCTACACCTTC CASSLGGDRGSGYTF
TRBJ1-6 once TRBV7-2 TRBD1 TGTGCCAGCAGCTTAGTTGGGACAGGGGCGGATTCACCCCTCCACTTT CASSLVGTGADSPLHF
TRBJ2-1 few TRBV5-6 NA TGTGCCAGCAGTCTGGGACTCCTCATCGGCAATGAGCAGTTCTTC CASSLGLLIGNEQFF
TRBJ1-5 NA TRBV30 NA TGTGCCTGGACTGGGGAAGGACGCAATCAGCCCCAGCATTTT CAWTGEGRNQPQHF
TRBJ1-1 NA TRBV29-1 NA TGCAGCGGGGGGACGGCTGAAGCTTTCTTT CSGGTAEAFF
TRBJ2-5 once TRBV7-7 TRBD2 TGTGCCAGCAGCTTAGCCGCACCCGGGAGGCAAGAGACCCAGTACTTC CASSLAAPGRQETQYF
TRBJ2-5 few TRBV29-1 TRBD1 TGCAGCGCTTTAACAGGGGGCAAGGAGACCCAGTACTTC CSALTGGKETQYF
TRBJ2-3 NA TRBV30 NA TGTGCCTGGAGTGTAGCGGGTACAGGAGGGAATACGCAGTATTTT CAWSVAGTGGNTQYF
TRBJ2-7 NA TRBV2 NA TGTGCCAGCACCCCCAGCACTATCGAGCAGTACTTC CASTPSTIEQYF
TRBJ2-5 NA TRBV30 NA TGTGCCTGGGGCCTTAGCAGGGAGACCCAGTACTTC CAWGLSRETQYF
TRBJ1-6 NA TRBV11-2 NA TGTGCCAGCAGTTCTAATTCACCCCTCCACTTT CASSSNSPLHF